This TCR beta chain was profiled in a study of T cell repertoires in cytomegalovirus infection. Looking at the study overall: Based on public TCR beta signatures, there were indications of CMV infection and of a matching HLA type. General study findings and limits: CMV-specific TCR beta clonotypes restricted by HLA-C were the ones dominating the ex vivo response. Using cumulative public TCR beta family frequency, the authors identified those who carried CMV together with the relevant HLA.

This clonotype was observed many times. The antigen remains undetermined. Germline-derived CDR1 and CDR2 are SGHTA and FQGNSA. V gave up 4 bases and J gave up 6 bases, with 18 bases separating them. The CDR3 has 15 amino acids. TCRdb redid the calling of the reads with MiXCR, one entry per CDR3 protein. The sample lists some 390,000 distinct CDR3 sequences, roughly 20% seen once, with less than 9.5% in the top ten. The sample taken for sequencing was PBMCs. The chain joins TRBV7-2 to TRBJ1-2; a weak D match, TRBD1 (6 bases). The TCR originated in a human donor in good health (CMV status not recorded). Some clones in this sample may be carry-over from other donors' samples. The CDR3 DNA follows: TGTGCCAGCAGCTCTAGGCAGGGGTTAAGTGATGGCTACACCTTC. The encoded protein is CASSSRQGLSDGYTF.